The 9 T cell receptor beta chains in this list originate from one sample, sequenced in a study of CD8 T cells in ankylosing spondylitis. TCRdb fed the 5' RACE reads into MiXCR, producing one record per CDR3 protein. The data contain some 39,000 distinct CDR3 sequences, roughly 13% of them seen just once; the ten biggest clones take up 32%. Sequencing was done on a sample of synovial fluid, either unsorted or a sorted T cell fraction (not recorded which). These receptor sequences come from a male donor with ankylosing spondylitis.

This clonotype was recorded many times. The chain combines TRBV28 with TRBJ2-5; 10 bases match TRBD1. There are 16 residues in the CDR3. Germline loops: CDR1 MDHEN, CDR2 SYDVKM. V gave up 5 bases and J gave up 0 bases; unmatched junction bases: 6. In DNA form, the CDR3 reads TGTGCCAGCAGTCTCCCGGGACAGGGGTACCAAGAGACCCAGTACTTC. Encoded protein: CASSLPGQGYQETQYF.

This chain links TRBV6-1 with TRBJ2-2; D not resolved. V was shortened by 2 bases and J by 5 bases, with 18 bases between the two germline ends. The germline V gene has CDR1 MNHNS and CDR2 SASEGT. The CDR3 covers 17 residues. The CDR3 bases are TGTGCCAGCAGTGAACCCCGGGCCAACCTCGGGACCGGGGAGCTGTTTTTT. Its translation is CASSEPRANLGTGELFF.

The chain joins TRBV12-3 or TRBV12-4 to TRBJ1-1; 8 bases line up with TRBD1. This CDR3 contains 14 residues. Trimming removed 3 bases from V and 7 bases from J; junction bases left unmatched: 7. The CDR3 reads CASSFGQGIYEAFF. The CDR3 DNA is TGTGCCAGCAGTTTTGGACAGGGAATTTATGAAGCTTTCTTT.

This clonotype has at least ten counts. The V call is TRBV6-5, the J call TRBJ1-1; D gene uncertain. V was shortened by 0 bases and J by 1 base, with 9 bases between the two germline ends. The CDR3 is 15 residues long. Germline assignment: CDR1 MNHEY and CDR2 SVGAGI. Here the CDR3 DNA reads TGTGCCAGCAGTTACTCGAGGCAGACGAACACTGAAGCTTTCTTT. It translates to CASSYSRQTNTEAFF.

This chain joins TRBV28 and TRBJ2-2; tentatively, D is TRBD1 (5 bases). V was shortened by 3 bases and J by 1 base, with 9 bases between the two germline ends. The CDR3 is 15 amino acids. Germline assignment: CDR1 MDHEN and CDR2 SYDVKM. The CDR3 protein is CASSFFDRNTGELFF. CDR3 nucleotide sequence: TGTGCCAGCAGTTTTTTCGACAGGAACACCGGGGAGCTGTTTTTT.

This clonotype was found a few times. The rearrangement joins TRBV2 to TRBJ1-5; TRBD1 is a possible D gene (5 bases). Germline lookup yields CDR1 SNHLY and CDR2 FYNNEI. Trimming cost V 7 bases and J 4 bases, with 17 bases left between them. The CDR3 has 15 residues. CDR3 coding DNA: TGTGCCAGCACCCAGGGTAGGGGTATGAATCAGCCCCAGCATTTT. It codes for CASTQGRGMNQPQHF. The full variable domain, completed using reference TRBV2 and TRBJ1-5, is EPEVTQTPSHQVTQMGQEVILRCVPISNHLYFYWYRQILGQKVEFLVSFYNNEISEKSEIFDDQFSVERPDGSNFTLKIRSTKLEDSAMYFCASTQGRGMNQPQHFGDGTRLSIL.

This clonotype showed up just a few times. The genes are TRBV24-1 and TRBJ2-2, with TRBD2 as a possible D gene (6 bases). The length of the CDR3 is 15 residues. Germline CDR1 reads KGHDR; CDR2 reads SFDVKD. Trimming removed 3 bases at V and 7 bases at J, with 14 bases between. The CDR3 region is CATSDRGREVGELFF. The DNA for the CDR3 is TGTGCCACCAGTGATCGGGGAAGGGAGGTCGGGGAGCTGTTTTTT.

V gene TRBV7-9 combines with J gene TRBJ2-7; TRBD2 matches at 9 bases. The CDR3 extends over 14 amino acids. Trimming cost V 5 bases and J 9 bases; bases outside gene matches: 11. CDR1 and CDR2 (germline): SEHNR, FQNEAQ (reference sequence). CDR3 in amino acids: CASSLGSSGGSQYF. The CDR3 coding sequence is TGTGCCAGCAGCCTCGGGAGTAGCGGGGGCTCGCAGTACTTC.

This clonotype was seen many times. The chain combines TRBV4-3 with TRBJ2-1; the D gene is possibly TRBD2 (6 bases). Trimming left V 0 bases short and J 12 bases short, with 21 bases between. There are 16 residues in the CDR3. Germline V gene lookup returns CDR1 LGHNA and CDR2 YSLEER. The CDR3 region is CASSQDWGSGSSVQFF. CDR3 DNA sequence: TGCGCCAGCAGCCAAGATTGGGGGTCAGGGTCTAGCGTGCAGTTCTTC.